A single T cell receptor beta chain is shown here with its context. Its antigen is still unknown. Researchers partitioned CD4+ cells into CD45RA+ naive and CD45RA-negative memory subsets. The data are from a study of shared clonotypes between healthy human individuals. Study summary: The plates for each donor numbered three CD4 naive, three CD4 memory, two CD8 naive and one CD8 memory. Study outcomes and limitations: Clonotypes shared by all four sorted-subset donors had higher generation probabilities than non-shared clonotypes.

Clones were read by immunoSEQ multiplex PCR, and TCRdb kept only the in-frame ones, dropping some. This table has 2 million to 2.5 million clones, more than 80% appearing once. Germline V lookup: CDR1 SGHDT, CDR2 YYEEEE. J gave up 4 bases and V 2 bases, and 5 bases lay outside the gene matches. CDR3 size: 14 residues. The sample consisted of naive CD4+ T cells from PBMCs. Subset in this sample: CD45RA+ positively selected. This chain joins TRBV5-6 and TRBJ1-2, with TRBD1 matching 7 bases. The receptor comes from a man between 18 and 35 years old in good health. Some clones in this sample may be carry-over from other donors' samples. CDR3 nucleotide sequence: TGTGCCAGCAGCTTAGGAGGGGGCAGCTATGGCTACACCTTC. It translates to CASSLGGGSYGYTF.